Each of the 2 T cell receptor beta chains below was sequenced from the same sample in a study of cytomegalovirus exposure and HLA in healthy donors (dated by TCRdb to between 2016 and 2019). The method behind the library was the immunoSEQ multiplex PCR assay. The multiplex PCR relied on a mix of 60 forward primers for TCR Vbeta segments and 13 reverse primers for TCR Jbeta segments. TCRdb obtained this table from immuneACCESS and retained in-frame rearrangements with V and J assigned. These tables miss some clones; where compared with another copy, unresolved V genes account for less than half of the shortfall, and the remainder is unexplained. The sample includes about 120,000 clones, with roughly three quarters observed a single time. 3.5% to 5% of the sample comes from the top ten. The sequenced sample consisted of PBMCs. These receptors came from a man younger than 45 in good health and CMV-seropositive.

In regard to this clone: The CDR3 does not close with the conserved phenylalanine or tryptophan, likely indicating a read error. The rearrangement links TRBV2 to TRBJ1-1; 9 bases fit TRBD1. The V segment lost 7 bases and the J segment 1 base; nucleotides outside the gene matches: 1. Germline CDR1 is SNHLY and CDR2 is FYNNEI. The CDR3 has 13 residues. The DNA of the CDR3 is TGTGCCAGCATGGGACAGGGGAACACTGAAGCTTTCTAT. It yields the protein CASMGQGNTEAFY.

V gene TRBV12-1 combines with J gene TRBJ2-7; the table's D call of TRBD1 was not tested on the DNA. TRBV12-1 is assigned pseudogene status. The length of the CDR3 is 15 residues. Here the CDR3 reads CASSPQGAGDYEQYF. CDR3 DNA sequence: TGTGCCAGCAGCCCGCAGGGGGCAGGGGACTACGAGCAGTACTTC.